Detailed here is one TCR beta chain. As yet, its antigen is unknown. The data were obtained in a study of post-analysis software for immune sequencing data. Study in general: The cohort encompassed relapsing-remitting, secondary progressive and progressive-relapsing multiple sclerosis disease courses. Whole-study findings and limits: Included in a set of several TRBV segments more frequent in patients than controls were TRBV5-6, TRBV5-1 and TRBV20-1.

J lost 13 bases, V lost 5 bases, and 27 bases had no gene match. Germline-derived CDR1 and CDR2 are MDHEN and SYDVKM. The CDR3 has 19 residues. Built from TCR beta cDNA, the libraries had unique molecular identifiers in them. One entry per CDR3 protein, called by TCRdb with MiXCR from the PCR reads. The table records fewer than 900,000 distinct CDR3 sequences, 46% of them present only once. The sequencing sample was made of blood. V gene TRBV28 combines with J gene TRBJ2-4; 9 nucleotides align to TRBD2. The sequence came from a girl under 18 with multiple sclerosis. The DNA of the CDR3 is TGTGCCAGCAGTCCCTATCCTCGAACAGGCGGGAGGGCCCATGGGAAGCAGTACTTC. This gives the protein CASSPYPRTGGRAHGKQYF.